This T cell receptor beta chain was profiled in a study of patients and donors after allogeneic stem cell transplantation (dated by TCRdb to 2020 to 2022). From the cysteine through the phenylalanine, the CDR3 covers 11 amino acids. Here the CDR3 DNA is all that survives: 33 bases in frame from base 1. CDR1 and CDR2 are drawn from the germline V gene (reference sequence): LGHDT, YNNKEL. V is pared back by 3 bases and J by 7 bases, with 4 bases lying between the germline termini. Library method: RT-PCR. For sequencing, a NextSeq 550 was employed. Through fastp at Q25 and MiXCR, TCRdb rebuilt clones from the public reads, retaining in-frame beta chains. Every CDR3 protein is listed once, alongside the most common genes and DNA of its rows. The sample table contains about 230,000 distinct CDR3 sequences; only one count was recorded for 13% to 15% of them. The ten largest clonotypes hold around 10% of the sample.

This clonotype was detected a few times. Its recognized antigen is unknown. No quality values exist for individual bases; no much larger clone is one base distant. The sequencing sample was made of blood, either unsorted or a sorted T cell fraction (not recorded which). The rearrangement joined TRBV3-1 to TRBJ2-4; there is no confident call for the D gene. The receptor was derived from a human donor who was either an allogeneic HSCT recipient or a stem cell or donor lymphocyte infusion donor (not recorded which). It is not recorded whose cells these are; they may come from a transplant donor. The CDR3 sequence is CASSQRNIQYF. The nucleotide sequence is TGTGCCAGCAGCCAGAGGAACATTCAGTACTTC.